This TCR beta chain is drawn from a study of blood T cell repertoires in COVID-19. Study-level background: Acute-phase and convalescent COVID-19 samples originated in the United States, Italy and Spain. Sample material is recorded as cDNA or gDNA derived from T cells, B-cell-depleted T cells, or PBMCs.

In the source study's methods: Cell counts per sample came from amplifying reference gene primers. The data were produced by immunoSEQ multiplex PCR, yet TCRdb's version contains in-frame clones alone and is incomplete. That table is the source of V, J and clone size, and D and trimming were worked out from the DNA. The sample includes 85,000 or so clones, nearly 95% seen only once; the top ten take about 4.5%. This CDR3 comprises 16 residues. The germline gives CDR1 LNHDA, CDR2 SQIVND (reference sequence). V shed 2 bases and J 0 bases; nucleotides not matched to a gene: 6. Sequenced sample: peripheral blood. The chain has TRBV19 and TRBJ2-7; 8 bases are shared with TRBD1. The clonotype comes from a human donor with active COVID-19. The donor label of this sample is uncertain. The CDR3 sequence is CASSIRGTGYSYEQYF. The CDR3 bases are TGTGCCAGTAGTATACGGGGGACAGGATACTCCTACGAGCAGTACTTC.